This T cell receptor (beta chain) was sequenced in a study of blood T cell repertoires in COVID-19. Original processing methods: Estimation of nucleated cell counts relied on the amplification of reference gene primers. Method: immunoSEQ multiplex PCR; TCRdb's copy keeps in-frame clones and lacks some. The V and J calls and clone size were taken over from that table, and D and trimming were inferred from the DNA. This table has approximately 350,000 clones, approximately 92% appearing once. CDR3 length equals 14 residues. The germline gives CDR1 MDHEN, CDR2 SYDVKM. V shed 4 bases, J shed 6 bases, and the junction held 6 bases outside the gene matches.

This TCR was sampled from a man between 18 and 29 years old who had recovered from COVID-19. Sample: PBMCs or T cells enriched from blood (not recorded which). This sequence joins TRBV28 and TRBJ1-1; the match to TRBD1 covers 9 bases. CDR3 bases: TGTGCCAGCAGTTCGGGACAGGGCAGCGCTGAAGCTTTCTTT. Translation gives CASSSGQGSAEAFF.